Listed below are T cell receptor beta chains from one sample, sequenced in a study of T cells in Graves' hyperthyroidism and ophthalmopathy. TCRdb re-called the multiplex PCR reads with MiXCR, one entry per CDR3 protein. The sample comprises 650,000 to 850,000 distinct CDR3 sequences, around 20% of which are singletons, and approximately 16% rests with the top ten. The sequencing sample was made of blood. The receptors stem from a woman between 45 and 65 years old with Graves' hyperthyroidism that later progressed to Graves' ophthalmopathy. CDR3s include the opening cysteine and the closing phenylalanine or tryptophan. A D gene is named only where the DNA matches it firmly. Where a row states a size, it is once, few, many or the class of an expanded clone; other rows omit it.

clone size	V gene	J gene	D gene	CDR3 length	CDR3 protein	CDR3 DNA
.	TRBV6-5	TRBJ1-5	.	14	CASSYVGSNQPQHF	TGTGCCAGCAGTTATGTGGGTAGCAATCAGCCCCAGCATTTT
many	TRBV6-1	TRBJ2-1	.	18	CASSFEGRVIPTYNEQFF	TGTGCCAGCAGTTTTGAGGGCAGGGTGATACCAACATACAATGAGCAGTTCTTC
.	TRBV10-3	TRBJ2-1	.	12	CAISEGYNEQFF	TGTGCCATCAGTGAGGGGTACAATGAGCAGTTCTTC
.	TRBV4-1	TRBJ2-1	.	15	CASSQAVWLYNEQFF	TGCGCCAGCAGCCAAGCGGTCTGGCTCTACAATGAGCAGTTCTTC
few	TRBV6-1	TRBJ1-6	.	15	CASRASSSYNSPLHF	TGTGCCAGCAGGGCCTCGAGCTCCTATAATTCACCCCTCCACTTT
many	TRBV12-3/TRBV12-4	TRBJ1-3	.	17	CASSLAEAFQSWNTIYF	TGTGCCAGCAGTTTAGCGGAGGCCTTCCAATCTTGGAACACCATATATTTT
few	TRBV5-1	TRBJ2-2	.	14	CASTPTGNTGELFF	TGCGCCAGCACCCCGACAGGGAACACCGGGGAGCTGTTTTTT
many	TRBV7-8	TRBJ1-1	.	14	CATEKSPINTEAFF	TGTGCCACAGAGAAGAGCCCAATTAACACTGAAGCTTTCTTT
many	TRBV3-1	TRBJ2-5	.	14	CASSQEGRQETQYF	TGTGCCAGCAGCCAAGAGGGCCGCCAAGAGACCCAGTACTTC
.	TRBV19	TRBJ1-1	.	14	CASSIVNSNTEAFF	TGTGCCAGTAGTATCGTGAATTCGAACACTGAAGCTTTCTTT
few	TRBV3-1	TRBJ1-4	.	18	CASSPYSPQQGLGEKLFF	TGTGCCAGCAGTCCGTACTCCCCCCAGCAGGGACTGGGTGAAAAACTGTTTTTT
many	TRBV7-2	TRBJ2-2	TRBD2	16	CASSYKSGAIPGELFF	TGTGCCAGCAGCTATAAAAGCGGGGCCATCCCCGGGGAGCTGTTTTTT
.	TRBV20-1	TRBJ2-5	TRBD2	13	CSLLAGYRETQYF	TGCAGTTTACTAGCGGGCTATAGAGAGACCCAGTACTTC
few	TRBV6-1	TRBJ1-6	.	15	CASSSQRDYNSPLHF	TGTGCCAGCAGTTCTCAGCGGGACTATAATTCACCCCTCCACTTT
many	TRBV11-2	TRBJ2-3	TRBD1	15	CASSPTGGRADTQYF	TGTGCCAGCAGCCCTACAGGGGGCAGGGCAGATACGCAGTATTTT
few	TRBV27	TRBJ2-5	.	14	CASSSLYSQETQYF	TGTGCCAGCAGTTCTCTGTACAGTCAAGAGACCCAGTACTTC
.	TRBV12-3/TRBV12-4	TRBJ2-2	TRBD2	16	CASSSDSGGADGEPFF	TGTGCCAGCAGTTCTGATAGCGGGGGGGCCGACGGGGAGCCTTTTTTT
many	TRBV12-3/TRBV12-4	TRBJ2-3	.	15	CASSLGPGDYYTQYF	TGTGCCAGCAGTTTAGGGCCAGGGGACTACTATACGCAGTATTTT
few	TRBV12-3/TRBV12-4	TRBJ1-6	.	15	CASSFSTATNSPLHF	TGTGCCAGCAGTTTCTCCACAGCAACTAATTCACCCCTCCACTTT
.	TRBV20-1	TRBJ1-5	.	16	CSAAPGDIKTNQPQHF	TGCAGTGCGGCACCCGGGGACATAAAGACAAATCAGCCCCAGCATTTT
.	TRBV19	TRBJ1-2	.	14	CASRANWYDYGYTF	TGTGCCAGTAGAGCGAATTGGTATGACTATGGCTACACCTTC
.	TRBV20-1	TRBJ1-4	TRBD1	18	CSATRWRGRGGTNEKLFF	TGCAGTGCTACCCGGTGGAGGGGGCGCGGAGGGACTAATGAAAAACTGTTTTTT
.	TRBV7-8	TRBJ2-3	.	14	CASSFGRRTDTQYF	TGTGCCAGCAGCTTCGGACGGCGCACAGATACGCAGTATTTT
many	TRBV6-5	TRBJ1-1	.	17	CASSYEQGRGLNTEAFF	TGTGCCAGCAGTTACGAGCAGGGCCGGGGGTTGAACACTGAAGCTTTCTTT
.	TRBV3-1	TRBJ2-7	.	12	CASSQRSGEQYF	TGTGCCAGCAGCCAAAGGTCGGGGGAGCAGTACTTC
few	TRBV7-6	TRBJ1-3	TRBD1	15	CASSYGQGSGNTIYF	TGTGCCAGCAGCTATGGACAGGGCTCTGGAAACACCATATATTTT
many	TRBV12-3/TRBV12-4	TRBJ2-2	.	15	CASSSRREHTGELFF	TGTGCCAGCAGTTCCCGCAGGGAGCACACCGGGGAGCTGTTTTTT
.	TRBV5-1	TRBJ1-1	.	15	CASSFSGQTNTEAFF	TGCGCCAGCAGCTTTTCGGGACAAACGAACACTGAAGCTTTCTTT
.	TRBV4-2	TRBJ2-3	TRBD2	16	CASSQDRTGGTDTQYF	TGTGCCAGCAGCCAAGATAGAACGGGGGGAACAGATACGCAGTATTTT
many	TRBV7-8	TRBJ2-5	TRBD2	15	CASSLPGLGDETQYF	TGTGCCAGCAGCCTCCCGGGACTAGGGGACGAGACCCAGTACTTC
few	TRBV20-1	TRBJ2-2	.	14	CSALPIGNTGELFF	TGCAGTGCTCTGCCCATTGGGAACACCGGGGAGCTGTTTTTT
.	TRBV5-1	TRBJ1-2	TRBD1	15	CASSTGQGANYGYTF	TGCGCCAGCAGCACAGGACAGGGGGCTAACTATGGCTACACCTTC
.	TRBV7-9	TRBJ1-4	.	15	CASSPTTGGREKLFF	TGTGCCAGCAGCCCGACGACAGGAGGCCGGGAAAAACTGTTTTTT
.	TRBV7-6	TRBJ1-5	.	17	CASSLGTGMVSNQPQHF	TGTGCCAGCAGCTTAGGTACAGGCATGGTCAGCAATCAGCCCCAGCATTTT
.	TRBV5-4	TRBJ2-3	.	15	CASSLWGAGTDTQYF	TGTGCCAGCAGCTTGTGGGGGGCTGGCACAGATACGCAGTATTTT
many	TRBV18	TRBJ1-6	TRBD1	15	CASSPGTGDNSPLHF	TGTGCCAGCTCACCTGGGACAGGGGACAATTCACCCCTCCACTTT
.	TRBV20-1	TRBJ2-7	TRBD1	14	CSADRDRDSREQYF	TGCAGTGCTGACCGGGACAGGGACTCGCGCGAGCAGTACTTC
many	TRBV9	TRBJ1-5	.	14	CASSVGWGVQPQHF	TGTGCCAGCAGCGTAGGATGGGGGGTCCAGCCCCAGCATTTT
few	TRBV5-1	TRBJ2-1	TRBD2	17	CASSNRAGLAGKDEQFF	TGCGCCAGCAGCAACCGGGCCGGGCTAGCGGGAAAAGATGAGCAGTTCTTC